This T cell receptor (beta chain) derives from a study of blood T cell repertoires in COVID-19. Background on the study: Sources were T cells, B-cell-depleted T cells, or PBMCs; the material itself was cDNA or gDNA.

Only in-frame clones appear in the TCRdb table, and some are missing; sequencing was by immunoSEQ multiplex PCR. Among around 170,000 clones listed, roughly 87% were seen once. Germline CDR1 SNHLY, CDR2 FYNNEI. There are 14 residues in the CDR3. The V and J ends lost 10 bases and 6 bases respectively, with 21 bases between them. This clone was observed once. The sample comprised peripheral blood. The chain is built from TRBV2 and TRBJ1-2; D call uncertain. This sequence was found in a woman in her 40s with acute or convalescent COVID-19. DNA of the CDR3: TGTGCCACCGAAATGACATACGGATACGATGGCTACACCTTC. Protein: CATEMTYGYDGYTF.